The entry below gives a single TCR beta chain sequence along with its context. This specimen belongs to a study of cytomegalovirus exposure and HLA in healthy donors. The CDR3 extends over 18 amino acids. Trimming took off 1 base at V and 1 base at J, with 18 bases between the two ends. CDR1 and CDR2 (germline): MDHEN, SYDVKM. Assay used: immunoSEQ multiplex PCR; TCRdb lists only in-frame clones, some missing. The repertoire holds tens of thousands of clones, roughly 92% seen once, with around 1.1% in the top ten. The clonotype comes from a woman younger than 45 in good health and CMV-seropositive. The sequencing sample was made of PBMCs. The rearrangement uses TRBV28 and TRBJ2-3; D is perhaps TRBD1 (8 bases). CDR3 nucleotides: TGTGCCAGCAGTTTATTTCGGGGGGCGACAGGGGGCACAGATACGCAGTATTTT. Translation: CASSLFRGATGGTDTQYF. Complete variable domain (other parts from reference TRBV28 and TRBJ2-3): DVKVTQSSRYLVKRTGEKVFLECVQDMDHENMFWYRQDPGLGLRLIYFSYDVKMKEKGDIPEGYSVSREKKERFSLILESASTNQTSMYLCASSLFRGATGGTDTQYFGPGTRLTVL.